This TCR beta chain was retrieved from a study of early T cells in non-severe SARS-CoV-2 infection. There are many counts of this clonotype. This CDR3 has 15 amino acids. Germline CDR1 and CDR2: LGHNA and YSLEER. V was cut by 0 bases and J by 4 bases, with 11 bases left in between. One entry per CDR3 protein results from TCRdb running MiXCR on the 5' RACE reads. The repertoire holds 53,000 or so distinct CDR3 sequences, with around 10% as singletons. The chain is built from TRBV4-3 and TRBJ2-3; D might be TRBD2 (6 bases). This TCR derives from an adult who was a healthcare worker with PCR-confirmed SARS-CoV-2 infection or an uninfected control (not recorded which). The sequences come from whole blood, collected at baseline. The CDR3 DNA follows: TGCGCCAGCAGCCAAGAGCATGGCGGGGCAGATACGCAGTATTTT. This gives the protein CASSQEHGGADTQYF.